A single count supports the clone carrying this TCR beta chain. Its specificity is not known. CDR1 and CDR2 from the germline V gene are SEHNR and FQNEAQ (reference sequence). The CDR3 is 14 residues long. The V end lost 5 bases, the J end lost 2 bases, and 12 bases lay between the germline ends. The source of the sample is a study of cytomegalovirus exposure and HLA in healthy donors. Study-level findings and limits: CMV serostatus was the only recorded immune exposure for donors. The majority of CMV-associated TCR beta chains were reported as apparently HLA-restricted in a later analysis. Highest at DRB1 and lowest at HLA-C, TCR association rates differed among HLA loci in a later analysis.

This PCR relied on a set of 60 Vbeta primers and 13 Jbeta primers. This table comes from immunoSEQ multiplex PCR, and its TCRdb copy is limited to in-frame clones, with some not included. The data contain about 88,000 clones, roughly 70% of them singletons. The sequence was collected from a man aged 45-65 years in good health and CMV-seronegative. The rearrangement joins TRBV7-9 to TRBJ1-1; D is unresolved. Sequenced sample: PBMCs. The CDR3 DNA reads TGTGCCAGCAGCCCGGTTAGCCCAAACACTGAAGCTTTCTTT. This sequence encodes CASSPVSPNTEAFF. Variable domain in full (rest from reference TRBV7-9 and TRBJ1-1): DTGVSQNPRHKITKRGQNVTFRCDPISEHNRLYWYRQTLGQGPEFLTYFQNEAQLEKSRLLSDRFSAERPKGSFSTLEIQRTEQGDSAMYLCASSPVSPNTEAFFGQGTRLTVV.